The 27 T cell receptor beta chains in this list originate from one sample, sequenced in a study of Graves' ophthalmopathy and Graves' hyperthyroidism. RNA served as the template for amplifying TCR beta CDR3 regions. RT-PCR with HTBI primers came first, then second-round multiplex PCR. One entry per CDR3 protein results from TCRdb running MiXCR on the multiplex PCR reads. The table has about 380,000 distinct CDR3 sequences, roughly 14% seen once. Material: peripheral blood. The source of these receptors is a woman aged 18-29 years with stable Graves' hyperthyroidism.

This clonotype was counted ten times or more. This chain links TRBV19 with TRBJ2-7, with D perhaps being TRBD1 or TRBD2 (5 bases each). Germline loops: CDR1 LNHDA, CDR2 SQIVND (reference sequence). CDR3 length: 13 residues. The V gene lost 5 bases and the J gene lost 6 bases, with 14 bases spanning the gap. CDR3 coding DNA: TGTGCCAGTAGTCCGGGACGGATCGCCGAGCAGTACTTC. Translation: CASSPGRIAEQYF.

This clonotype was counted at least ten times. This rearrangement joins TRBV12-3 or TRBV12-4 to TRBJ2-5; D perhaps matches TRBD2 (5 bases). V lost 3 bases to trimming and J lost 7 bases, with 15 bases between them. CDR3 length: 14 residues. The DNA for the CDR3 is TGTGCCAGCAGTTTCCTGACGGAGGCGGGGACCCAGTACTTC. Protein product: CASSFLTEAGTQYF.

The rearrangement uses TRBV6-2 or TRBV6-3 and TRBJ1-1; 7 nucleotides agree with TRBD1. The germline V gene has CDR1 MNHEY and CDR2 SVGEGT. The CDR3 runs 14 residues. Trimming at V came to 6 bases and at J to 1 base, leaving 5 bases not matched to a gene. CDR3 nucleotide sequence: TGTGCCAGCAGGATCGGGACAGAGAACACTGAAGCTTTCTTT. Translation: CASRIGTENTEAFF.

This clonotype was recorded many times. A read error may account for a junction end that differs from germline. The chain has TRBV2 and TRBJ2-7; 7 nucleotides agree with TRBD1. Germline values: CDR1 SNHLY, CDR2 FYNNEI. The CDR3 loop spans 13 amino acids. The CDR3 coding sequence is TGTGCCAGCAGGGAAGGGGGCGGAGGCGAGCAGTACTTC. It yields the protein CASREGGGGEQYF. Filled out from reference TRBV2 and TRBJ2-7, the complete variable domain reads EPEVTQTPSHQVTQMGQEVILRCVPISNHLYFYWYRQILGQKVEFLVSFYNNEISEKSEIFDDQFSVERPDGSNFTLKIRSTKLEDSAMYFCASREGGGGEQYFGPGTRLTVT.

This clonotype came up many times. V and J are TRBV6-5 and TRBJ1-1; TRBD1 is a possible D gene (5 bases). Germline lookup yields CDR1 MNHEY and CDR2 SVGAGI. This CDR3 has 13 residues. The V end was cut by 2 bases, the J end by 3 bases, with 7 bases between. CDR3 loop: CASSYDSDTEAFF. CDR3 sequence (DNA): TGTGCCAGCAGTTACGACAGTGACACTGAAGCTTTCTTT.

The chain has TRBV12-3 or TRBV12-4 and TRBJ1-2; 7 bases are a match to TRBD1. The CDR3 sequence is 13 residues long. V shed 6 bases and J 4 bases; nucleotides not matched to a gene: 5. This CDR3 is CASRFGTAYGYTF. The CDR3 DNA reads TGTGCCAGCAGGTTCGGGACAGCCTATGGCTACACCTTC.

This clonotype was counted many times. This chain joins TRBV12-3 or TRBV12-4 and TRBJ1-2; 7 nucleotides agree with TRBD1. The CDR3 totals 15 residues. The ends lost 1 base at V and 1 base at J; junction bases unmatched: 3. The CDR3 region is CASSLGTGFNYGYTF. Written as DNA, the CDR3 is TGTGCCAGCAGTTTAGGGACAGGATTTAACTATGGCTACACCTTC.

This clonotype was seen repeatedly, ten times or more. J is TRBJ1-2 and V is TRBV7-2, with 7 bases lining up with TRBD1. V gave up 0 bases and J gave up 4 bases; unmatched junction bases: 8. Per the germline V gene, CDR1 is SGHTA and CDR2 is FQGNSA. The CDR3 totals 16 residues. The CDR3: CASSLAEGALGYGYTF. The CDR3 nucleotides are TGTGCCAGCAGCTTAGCGGAGGGGGCTCTAGGCTATGGCTACACCTTC.

As concerns this clonotype: A clone one base away is much larger, so this may be a read error. Lacking the conserved final phenylalanine or tryptophan, this CDR3 likely reflects a read error. The chain combines TRBV10-3 with TRBJ1-2; TRBD1 might be the D (5 bases). Between the trimmed V and J ends, which lost 4 bases and 1 base, there was a span of 7 bases. The CDR3 spans 13 residues. Germline V gene sequence: CDR1 ENHRY, CDR2 SYGVKD. The CDR3 bases are TGTGCCATCAGTGGAGGACATAACTATGGCTACACCGTC. This sequence encodes CAISGGHNYGYTV.

This clonotype was counted at least ten times. V is TRBV5-1 and J is TRBJ1-5, with a tentative D call TRBD1 (5 bases). This CDR3 spans 13 amino acids. With 4 bases removed from V and 7 bases from J, the gap between germline ends came to 12 bases. Per germline, CDR1 SGHRS and CDR2 YFSETQ. CDR3 DNA sequence: TGCGCCAGCAGCCCCGAAGGGGAGCAGCCCCAGCATTTT. This gives the protein CASSPEGEQPQHF. Full variable domain (rest looked up from reference TRBV5-1 and TRBJ1-5): KAGVTQTPRYLIKTRGQQVTLSCSPISGHRSVSWYQQTPGQGLQFLFEYFSETQRNKGNFPGRFSGRQFSNSRSEMNVSTLELGDSALYLCASSPEGEQPQHFGDGTRLSIL.

V usage is TRBV6-1 and J usage is TRBJ2-4, with D uncertain. The CDR3 loop spans 12 amino acids. The germline V and J ends were trimmed by 6 bases and 6 bases, with 9 bases remaining between them. Germline V gene data show CDR1 as MNHNS and CDR2 as SASEGT. DNA of the CDR3: TGTGCCAGCAGCCAGGACGCAAACATTCAGTACTTC. Amino acids: CASSQDANIQYF.

This clonotype was detected ten times or more. The gene calls are TRBV11-2 and TRBJ2-7; D is possibly TRBD1 or TRBD2 (6 bases each). Germline CDR1 SGHAT, CDR2 FQNNGV. The germline V and J ends were trimmed by 3 bases and 4 bases, with 13 bases remaining between them. The CDR3 length is 14 residues. The CDR3 nucleotides are TGTGCCAGCAGCTTCGCTTTAGGGGGGTACGAGCAGTACTTC. Amino acid sequence: CASSFALGGYEQYF.

The rearrangement links TRBV11-1 to TRBJ1-1; D ambiguous. This CDR3 is 14 amino acids long. Germline lookup yields CDR1 SGHAT and CDR2 FQDESV (reference sequence). The V end lost 3 bases, the J end lost 0 bases, and 8 bases lay between the germline ends. CDR3 nucleotide sequence: TGTGCCAGCAGCTTCACTTACCTGAACACTGAAGCTTTCTTT. It encodes CASSFTYLNTEAFF.

Ten or more counts support this clonotype. CDR3 sequence reads: CSVEGAGGEETQYF. For the CDR3, the DNA is TGCAGCGTCGAGGGGGCCGGGGGGGAAGAGACCCAGTACTTC. The rearrangement joins TRBV29-1 to TRBJ2-5; possibly TRBD2 for D (8 bases). V lost 6 bases, J lost 3 bases, and 17 bases lay in between. The CDR3 extends over 14 amino acids. Germline V CDR1 and CDR2: SQVTM, ANQGSEA.

This clonotype was seen repeatedly, ten times or more. The chain has TRBV2 and TRBJ1-2; D possibly corresponds to TRBD1 (6 bases). Germline values: CDR1 SNHLY, CDR2 FYNNEI. The CDR3 loop spans 12 amino acids. V lost 7 bases, J lost 5 bases, and 11 bases lay in between. CDR3 DNA sequence: TGTGCCAGCATGTCCAGGGGATATGGCTACACCTTC. Encoded protein: CASMSRGYGYTF.

This clonotype occurred many times. V gene TRBV6-5 combines with J gene TRBJ2-4, with D uncertain. This CDR3 has 15 amino acids. V dropped 0 bases and J dropped 0 bases, with 6 bases sitting between them. Germline CDR1 reads MNHEY; CDR2 reads SVGAGI. The CDR3: CASSYSGPAKNIQYF. The CDR3 region has the DNA TGTGCCAGCAGTTACTCCGGTCCAGCCAAAAACATTCAGTACTTC.

The table lists this clonotype with many counts. This chain links TRBV6-2 or TRBV6-3 with TRBJ2-4; the D gene is possibly TRBD2 (6 bases). CDR3 length: 15 amino acids. V was clipped by 2 bases and J by 8 bases, with 16 bases between them. CDR1 MNHEY and CDR2 SVGEGT come from the germline V gene. The CDR3 DNA reads TGTGCCAGCAGTTACGCCCTTTCCGGGAGCGACATTCAGTACTTC. Encoded protein: CASSYALSGSDIQYF.

Only a few counts were recorded for this clonotype. V is TRBV9 and J is TRBJ1-1; D uncertain. Germline loops: CDR1 SGDLS, CDR2 YYNGEE. CDR3 length: 17 amino acids. Trimming took 5 bases from V and 4 from J, leaving 24 bases between them. For the CDR3, the DNA is TGTGCCAGCAGTCCGACCGCCCGCGGCCCTTGGGGCACTGAAGCTTTCTTT. Protein sequence: CASSPTARGPWGTEAFF.

The table lists this clonotype with many counts. This chain joins TRBV15 and TRBJ1-1; weak D call: TRBD1 (6 bases). CDR3 length equals 16 residues. The germline V and J ends were trimmed by 3 bases and 2 bases, with 16 bases remaining between them. The germline V gene encodes CDR1 LNHNV and CDR2 YYDKDF (reference sequence). Here the CDR3 reads CATSSPGHNLNTEAFF. CDR3 coding DNA: TGTGCCACCAGCAGTCCGGGACACAACTTAAACACTGAAGCTTTCTTT.

V usage is TRBV19 and J usage is TRBJ2-5, with TRBD1 matching over 9 bases. The CDR3 covers 16 residues. J was trimmed by 4 bases and V by 8 bases; bases with no gene match: 14. CDR1 and CDR2 from the germline V gene are LNHDA and SQIVND (reference sequence). The CDR3 region is CASAGRTGASRETQYF. DNA for the CDR3: TGTGCCAGTGCGGGGAGGACAGGGGCCTCACGAGAGACCCAGTACTTC. The full variable domain, completed using reference TRBV19 and TRBJ2-5, is DGGITQSPKYLFRKEGQNVTLSCEQNLNHDAMYWYRQDPGQGLRLIYYSQIVNDFQKGDIAEGYSVSREKKESFPLTVTSAQKNPTAFYLCASAGRTGASRETQYFGPGTRLLVL.

This clonotype was seen at least ten times. The chain is built from TRBV29-1 and TRBJ1-1; D not certain. This CDR3 comprises 10 residues. V shed 8 bases and J shed 7 bases, with 11 bases lying between them. Germline V CDR1 and CDR2: SQVTM, ANQGSEA. CDR3 sequence (DNA): TGCAGCCCTGGTCGTCTTGAAGCTTTCTTT. Translation gives CSPGRLEAFF. The full variable domain, with the rest looked up from reference TRBV29-1 and TRBJ1-1, is SAVISQKPSRDICQRGTSLTIQCQVDSQVTMMFWYRQQPGQSLTLIATANQGSEATYESGFVIDKFPISRPNLTFSTLTVSNMSPEDSSIYLCSPGRLEAFFGQGTRLTVV.

Written as DNA, the CDR3 is TGTGCCAGCAGTTCGGGACCGCGCTATGGCTACACCTTC. Its protein is CASSSGPRYGYTF. The chain combines TRBV12-3 or TRBV12-4 with TRBJ1-2, with a weak D call TRBD1 (5 bases). This CDR3 contains 13 residues. Trimming took 4 bases from V and 4 from J, leaving 10 bases between them.

This clonotype was observed at least ten times. The rearrangement joins TRBV6-5 to TRBJ1-2; TRBD1 might be the D (5 bases). CDR1 and CDR2 (germline): MNHEY, SVGAGI. CDR3 length equals 14 residues. With 2 bases removed from V and 3 bases from J, the gap between germline ends came to 10 bases. The CDR3 region is CASSYRGRDYGYTF. CDR3 nucleotides: TGTGCCAGCAGTTACCGGGGACGGGACTATGGCTACACCTTC.

This clonotype has a handful of counts. The chain carries TRBV6-2 or TRBV6-3 and TRBJ1-2; no clear D gene. Germline CDR1 and CDR2: MNHEY and SVGEGT. V gave up 3 bases and J gave up 6 bases, with 11 bases separating them. The CDR3 sequence is 13 residues long. As DNA, the CDR3 is TGTGCCAGCAGTTATGTTCGGGTTCATGGCTACACCTTC. It encodes CASSYVRVHGYTF.

This clonotype has a count of ten or more. The chain is built from TRBV6-5 and TRBJ2-5; 7 bases map to TRBD1. Per germline, CDR1 MNHEY and CDR2 SVGAGI. Trimming took 2 bases from V and 4 from J; bases not matched to a gene: 10. The CDR3 is 16 amino acids. This CDR3 reads CASSYRINSGGETQYF. DNA for the CDR3: TGTGCCAGCAGTTACCGAATTAATTCAGGGGGAGAGACCCAGTACTTC.

Ten or more counts support this clonotype. The J gene is TRBJ2-7, the V gene TRBV24-1; the D gene is possibly TRBD1 (5 bases). CDR1 KGHDR and CDR2 SFDVKD come from the germline V gene. V lost 3 bases and J 2 bases, leaving 13 bases between the germline ends. The CDR3 length is 15 residues. The CDR3 DNA follows: TGTGCCACCAGTGATGGGGCCGTACTACCCTACGAGCAGTACTTC. Translated: CATSDGAVLPYEQYF.

Ten or more counts support this clonotype. This chain connects TRBV5-5 to TRBJ1-1; D gene unclear. This CDR3 is 14 amino acids long. From germline, CDR1 is SGHKS and CDR2 YYEKEE (reference sequence). Deletions cut 1 base from V and 5 bases from J, with 12 bases between. In DNA form, the CDR3 reads TGTGCCAGCAGCTTGAACAGTCCTAGGACTGAAGCTTTCTTT. Protein sequence: CASSLNSPRTEAFF.